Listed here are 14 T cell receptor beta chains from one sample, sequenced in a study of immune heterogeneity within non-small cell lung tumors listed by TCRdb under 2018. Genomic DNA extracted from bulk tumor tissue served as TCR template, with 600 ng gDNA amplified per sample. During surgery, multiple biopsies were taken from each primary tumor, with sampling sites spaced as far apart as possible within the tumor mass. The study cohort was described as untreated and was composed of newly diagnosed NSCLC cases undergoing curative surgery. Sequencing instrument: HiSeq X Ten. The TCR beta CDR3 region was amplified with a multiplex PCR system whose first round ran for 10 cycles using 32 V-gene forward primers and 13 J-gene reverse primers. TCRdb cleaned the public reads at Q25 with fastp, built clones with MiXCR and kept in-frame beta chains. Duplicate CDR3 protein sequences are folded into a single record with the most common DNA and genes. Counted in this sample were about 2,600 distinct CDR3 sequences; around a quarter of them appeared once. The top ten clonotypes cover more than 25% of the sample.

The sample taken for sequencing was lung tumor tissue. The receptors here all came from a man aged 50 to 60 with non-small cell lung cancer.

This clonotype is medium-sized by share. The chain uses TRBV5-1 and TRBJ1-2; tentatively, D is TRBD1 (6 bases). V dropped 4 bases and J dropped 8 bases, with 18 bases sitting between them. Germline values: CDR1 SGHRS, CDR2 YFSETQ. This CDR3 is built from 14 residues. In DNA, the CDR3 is TGCGCCAGCAGCGGCGGACAGTCTCTATGGGGCTACACCTTC. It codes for CASSGGQSLWGYTF.

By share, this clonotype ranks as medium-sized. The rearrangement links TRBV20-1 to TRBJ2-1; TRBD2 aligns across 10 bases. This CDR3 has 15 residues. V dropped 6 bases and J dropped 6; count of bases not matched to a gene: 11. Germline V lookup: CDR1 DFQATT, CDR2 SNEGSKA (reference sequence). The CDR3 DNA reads TGCAGTGCCCAACGCCTAGCGGGAGATTTCAATGAGCAGTTCTTC. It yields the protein CSAQRLAGDFNEQFF.

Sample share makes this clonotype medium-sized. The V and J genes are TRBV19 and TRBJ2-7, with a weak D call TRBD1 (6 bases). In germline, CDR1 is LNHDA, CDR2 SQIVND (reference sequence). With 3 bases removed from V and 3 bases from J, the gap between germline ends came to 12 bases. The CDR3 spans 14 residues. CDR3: CASSIGRGGYEQYF. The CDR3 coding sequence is TGTGCCAGTAGTATCGGCAGGGGCGGCTACGAGCAGTACTTC.

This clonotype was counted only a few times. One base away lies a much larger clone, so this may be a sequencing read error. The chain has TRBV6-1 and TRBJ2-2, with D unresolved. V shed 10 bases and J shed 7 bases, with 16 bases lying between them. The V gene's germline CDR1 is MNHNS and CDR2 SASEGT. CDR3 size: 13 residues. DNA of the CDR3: TGTGCCAACAGCTTCACCTCGAGCGGGGAGCTGTTTTTT. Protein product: CANSFTSSGELFF.

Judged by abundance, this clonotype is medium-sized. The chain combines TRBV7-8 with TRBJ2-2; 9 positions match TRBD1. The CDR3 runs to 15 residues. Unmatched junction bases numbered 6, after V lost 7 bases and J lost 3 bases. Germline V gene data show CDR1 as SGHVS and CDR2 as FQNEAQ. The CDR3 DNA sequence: TGTGCCAGCAACCGGGACAGGGTTTACACCGGGGAGCTGTTTTTT. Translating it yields CASNRDRVYTGELFF.

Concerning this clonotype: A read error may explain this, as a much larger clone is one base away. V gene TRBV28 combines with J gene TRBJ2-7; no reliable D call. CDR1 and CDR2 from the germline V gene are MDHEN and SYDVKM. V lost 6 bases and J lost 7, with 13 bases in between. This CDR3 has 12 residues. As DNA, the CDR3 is TGTGCCAGCAGCCTACCAGCGTGGGAGCAGTACTTC. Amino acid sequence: CASSLPAWEQYF.

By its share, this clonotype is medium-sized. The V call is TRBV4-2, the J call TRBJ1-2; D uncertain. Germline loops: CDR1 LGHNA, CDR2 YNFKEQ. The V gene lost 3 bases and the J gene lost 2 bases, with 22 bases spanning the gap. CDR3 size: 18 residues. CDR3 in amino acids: CASSHLPQKLDNNYGYTF. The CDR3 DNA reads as TGTGCCAGCAGCCACCTCCCGCAAAAGCTAGACAACAACTATGGCTACACCTTC.

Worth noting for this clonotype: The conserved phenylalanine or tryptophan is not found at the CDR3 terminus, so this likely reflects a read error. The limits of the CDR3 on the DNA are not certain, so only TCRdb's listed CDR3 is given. CDR3: CASSGNPLAGVIHEQYFGP. V is TRBV2 and J is TRBJ2-3; TRBD2, as called in the table, went unchecked against the DNA. The CDR3 sequence runs 19 residues, both termini included. The germline V gene encodes CDR1 SNHLY and CDR2 FYNNEI.

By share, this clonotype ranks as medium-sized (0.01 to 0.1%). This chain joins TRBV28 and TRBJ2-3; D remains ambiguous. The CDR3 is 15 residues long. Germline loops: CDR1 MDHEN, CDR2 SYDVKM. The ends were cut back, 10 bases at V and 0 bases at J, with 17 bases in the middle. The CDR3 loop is CATSSPVGSTDTQYF. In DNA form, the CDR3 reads TGTGCCACCTCATCCCCGGTAGGGAGCACAGATACGCAGTATTTT.

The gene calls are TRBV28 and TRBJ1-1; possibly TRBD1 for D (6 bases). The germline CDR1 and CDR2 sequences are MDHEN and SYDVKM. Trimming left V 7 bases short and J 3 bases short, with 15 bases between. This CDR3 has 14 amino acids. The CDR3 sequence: CASIEGGGDTEAFF. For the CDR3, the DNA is TGTGCCAGCATCGAGGGGGGCGGGGACACTGAAGCTTTCTTT.

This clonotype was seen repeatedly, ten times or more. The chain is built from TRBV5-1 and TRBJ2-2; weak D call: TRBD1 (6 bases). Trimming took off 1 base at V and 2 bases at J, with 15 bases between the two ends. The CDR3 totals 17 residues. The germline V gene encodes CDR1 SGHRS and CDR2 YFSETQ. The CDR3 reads CASSLSGTLPNTGELFF. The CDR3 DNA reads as TGCGCCAGCAGCTTGTCGGGGACACTACCTAACACCGGGGAGCTGTTTTTT.

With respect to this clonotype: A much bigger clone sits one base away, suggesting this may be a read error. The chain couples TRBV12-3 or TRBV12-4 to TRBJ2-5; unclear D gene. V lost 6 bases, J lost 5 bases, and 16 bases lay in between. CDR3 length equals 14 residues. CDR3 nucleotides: TGTGCCAGCAGCCCAGACCCCCCCCTGGAGACCCAGTACTTC. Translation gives CASSPDPPLETQYF.

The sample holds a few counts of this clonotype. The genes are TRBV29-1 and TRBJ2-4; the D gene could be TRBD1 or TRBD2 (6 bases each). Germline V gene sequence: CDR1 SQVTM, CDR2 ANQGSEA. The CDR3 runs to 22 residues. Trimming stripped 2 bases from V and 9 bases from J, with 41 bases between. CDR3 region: CSVECVNRCIGGRAVGPLIQYF. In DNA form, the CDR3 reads TGCAGCGTTGAATGTGTGAATCGGTGCATCGGGGGCAGAGCCGTAGGTCCCCTCATTCAGTACTTC.

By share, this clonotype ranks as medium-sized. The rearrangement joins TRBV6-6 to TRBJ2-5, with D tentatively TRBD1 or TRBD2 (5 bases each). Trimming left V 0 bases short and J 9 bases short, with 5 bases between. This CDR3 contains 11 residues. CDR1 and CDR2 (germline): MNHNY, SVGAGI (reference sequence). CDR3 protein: CASSYSGAQYF. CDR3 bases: TGTGCCAGCAGTTACTCGGGGGCCCAGTACTTC.